This entry concerns a single T cell receptor (beta chain). The clone's antigen remains unknown. The sample holds no much larger clone one base away, and base qualities are not on file. Including the terminal cysteine and phenylalanine, the CDR3 comprises 14 residues. Only the CDR3 portion is preserved as DNA: 42 bases, with reading frame beginning at the first base. Ends trimmed: V by 7 bases, J by 7 bases; bases unmatched to a gene: 12. CDR1 is given as LNHDA and CDR2 as SQIVND, both from the germline V gene (reference sequence). Each collaborating institution followed its own protocols to collect whole blood in K2EDTA tubes. For TCRbeta analysis, collaborator samples were shipped as frozen whole blood, as isolated PBMCs, or as DNA extracted from either sample type. The immunoSEQ Assay, a bias-controlled multiplex PCR, was used to amplify TCRbeta CDR3 regions from genomic DNA. The authors processed their data as follows. The number of nucleated cells in each sample was estimated from the amplification of reference gene primers within the assay. To quantify the absolute abundance of each unique TCRbeta CDR3 rearrangement, sequence reads were collapsed and filtered. For each sample, productive Simpson clonality was calculated as the square root of Simpson's diversity index over productive rearrangements. The source is immuneACCESS, and TCRdb retained only in-frame sequences with V and J called. Part of the clones is not carried over; for the studies checked, unresolved V genes explain less than half of this, and the remainder is unexplained. Clone size and V and J calls were adopted from that table, with D and trimming inferred from the DNA. This sample is represented by some 15,000 clones; around 89% of them were singletons. The ten largest account for 2.5% to 4% of the sample.

This sample was taken from a study of blood T cell repertoires in COVID-19 (TCRdb year 2020). With regard to the full study: Samples from collaborators originated in the United States, Italy and Spain and spanned both the acute and convalescent phases of COVID-19. HLA class I and class II types, where available, came from metadata supplied by the sample provider rather than from assay-based typing. Subjects who had been exposed to COVID-19, were actively infected with it, or had recovered from it provided the deeply sampled blood TCRbeta repertoires that made up the dataset. The repertoires were made available in a free public database intended to serve as a resource for research on the immune response to SARS-CoV-2. The material from the prospective study consisted of cDNA or gDNA derived from T cells, B-cell-depleted T cells, or PBMCs. Samples were obtained from the ongoing ImmuneRACE study (first 160 participants) and from over 1,000 subjects provided by 6 global collaborators. Nearly every sample came with metadata listing a de-identified subject ID, COVID-19 status, age in years and sex. The investigation overall reported the following: The amount of clinical and demographic metadata varied by source and participant and was provided uncurated.

The rearranged chain carries TRBV19 and TRBJ1-2; the junction holds 7 bases that match TRBD1. The source material was peripheral blood. The sequence derives from a human donor in a cohort sampled during active COVID-19. This receptor carries the CDR3 CASTSRGLTGGYTF. At the DNA level, the sequence is TGTGCCAGTACTTCCAGGGGGTTGACGGGTGGCTACACCTTC.